This T cell receptor (beta chain) was recovered during a study of cytotoxic CD8 clonotypes in ibrutinib-treated CLL. General study results and limits: Private clonotypes, not public ones, expanded at ibrutinib response.

Assay used: immunoSEQ multiplex PCR; TCRdb lists only in-frame clones, some missing. The sample lists tens of thousands of clones; around four fifths were seen once. Turning to this clone: No antigen is known for it.

J lost 1 base, V lost 7 bases, and 9 bases had no gene match. CDR3 size: 15 residues. The germline V gene encodes CDR1 LNHDA and CDR2 SQIVND (reference sequence). This specimen consisted of PBMCs, obtained before ibrutinib treatment. The receptor comes from a human donor with chronic lymphocytic leukemia. V and J are TRBV19 and TRBJ2-7; 8 positions match TRBD2. CDR3 sequence: CASNQGAGESYEQYF. Here the CDR3 DNA reads TGTGCCAGTAATCAGGGAGCGGGAGAGTCCTACGAGCAGTACTTC. Based on the CDR3 plus reference TRBV19 and TRBJ2-7, the full variable domain is DGGITQSPKYLFRKEGQNVTLSCEQNLNHDAMYWYRQDPGQGLRLIYYSQIVNDFQKGDIAEGYSVSREKKESFPLTVTSAQKNPTAFYLCASNQGAGESYEQYFGPGTRLTVT.